The 8 T cell receptor beta chains in this list originate from one sample, sequenced in a study of T cell responses to AZD1222 COVID-19 vaccine. The data were produced by immunoSEQ multiplex PCR, yet TCRdb's version contains in-frame clones alone and is incomplete. The sample yields some 97,000 clones, just under 90% seen once. The specimen was peripheral blood, collected on day 0 of AZD1222 vaccination. The receptors shown here come from an adult in good health.

The chain employs TRBV6-5 and TRBJ1-1; no reliable D call. The germline V and J ends were trimmed by 3 bases and 5 bases, with 16 bases remaining between them. Germline V gives CDR1 MNHEY, CDR2 SVGAGI. The CDR3 totals 15 residues. DNA of the CDR3: TGTGCCAGCAGTTATAGGGTGGGCGCTTGGACTGAAGCTTTCTTT. It encodes CASSYRVGAWTEAFF.

The genes are TRBV5-1 and TRBJ1-2; 7 bases are shared with TRBD1. CDR3 length equals 14 residues. With 4 bases clipped from V and 2 bases from J, the junction kept 5 bases outside the gene matches. Germline CDR1 is SGHRS and CDR2 is YFSETQ. CDR3 amino acids: CASSGGQKNYGYTF. CDR3 sequence (DNA): TGCGCCAGCAGCGGGGGACAGAAAAACTATGGCTACACCTTC.

The J gene is TRBJ1-1, the V gene TRBV6-5; perhaps TRBD1 as D (6 bases). Germline V CDR1 and CDR2: MNHEY, SVGAGI. CDR3 length equals 15 residues. Deletions cut 6 bases from V and 2 bases from J, with 16 bases between. The CDR3 protein is CASRKDRRDNTEAFF. CDR3 coding DNA: TGTGCCAGCAGGAAGGACAGAAGAGACAACACTGAAGCTTTCTTT.

The V and J genes are TRBV7-2 and TRBJ1-6; maybe TRBD1 (5 bases). Germline CDR1 SGHTA, CDR2 FQGNSA. Trimming cost V 2 bases and J 7 bases, with 15 bases left between them. This CDR3 comprises 16 residues. The CDR3 region has the DNA TGTGCCAGCAGCTTAACAGCCAGGGTGGGGAATTCACCCCTCCACTTT. Protein sequence: CASSLTARVGNSPLHF.

This clone was recorded a few times. The chain carries TRBV19 and TRBJ1-1; D unresolved. CDR3 length: 14 residues. Trimming left V 5 bases short and J 3 bases short, with 13 bases between. The germline V gene encodes CDR1 LNHDA and CDR2 SQIVND (reference sequence). DNA for the CDR3: TGTGCCAGTAGTGAAGACACGTATTACACTGAAGCTTTCTTT. Protein product: CASSEDTYYTEAFF.

This clone appeared a few times. The J gene is TRBJ2-5, the V gene TRBV5-1, with D perhaps matching TRBD1 (6 bases). Per the germline V gene, CDR1 is SGHRS and CDR2 is YFSETQ. The CDR3 spans 14 residues. V shed 0 bases and J shed 1 base, with 7 bases lying between them. The DNA for the CDR3 is TGCGCCAGCAGCTTGGGGACAGTCCAAGAGACCCAGTACTTC. Protein sequence: CASSLGTVQETQYF.

The rearrangement links TRBV12-3 or TRBV12-4 to TRBJ1-1; D unresolved. The CDR3 runs to 13 residues. Trimming cost V 6 bases and J 5 bases, with 13 bases left between them. The CDR3 reads CASRLEQRTEAFF. The CDR3 DNA follows: TGTGCCAGCAGACTTGAACAGAGGACTGAAGCTTTCTTT.

The chain uses TRBV7-9 and TRBJ1-2, with TRBD1 matching over 7 bases. In germline, CDR1 is SEHNR, CDR2 FQNEAQ (reference sequence). This CDR3 comprises 15 residues. V dropped 1 base and J dropped 4; count of bases not matched to a gene: 6. The CDR3 DNA follows: TGTGCCAGCAGCTTAGGGTCCGGGACAGTCTATGGCTACACCTTC. It translates to CASSLGSGTVYGYTF.